This T cell receptor beta chain is drawn from a study of blood T cell repertoires in COVID-19. The germline V gene encodes CDR1 SGDLS and CDR2 YYNGEE. V was trimmed by 3 bases and J by 14 bases, leaving 17 bases between them. This CDR3 comprises 12 residues. Authors' analysis steps: Estimation of nucleated cell counts was performed using reference gene primer amplification. Profiled with immunoSEQ multiplex PCR; TCRdb holds only in-frame clones, not every one. The V and J calls and clone size were taken over from that table, and D and trimming were inferred from the DNA. Among more than 300,000 clones listed, 90% were seen once.

Input material: PBMCs or T cells enriched from blood (not recorded which). The receptor's source is a woman aged 30 to 39 who had been exposed to COVID-19. The rearrangement joins TRBV9 to TRBJ1-2, with D perhaps matching TRBD1 (5 bases). CDR3: CASSAGDSPSTF. CDR3 in DNA: TGTGCCAGCAGCGCCGGTGACAGCCCCTCTACCTTC.